This TCR beta chain was retrieved from a study of CD4 T cell repertoires in COVID-19 (dated by TCRdb to the early 2020s). About the full investigation: To analyze cross-reactivity, the CFSE-low cells were expanded with IL-2 for around 11 days and then labeled again and restimulated with spike proteins from other coronaviruses. The study characterized naturally processed CD4+ T cell responses to SARS-CoV-2 spike and nucleoprotein in COVID-19-recovered individuals, using TCR Vbeta sequencing to assess clonal composition. TCR Vbeta repertoire analysis of SARS-CoV-2-reactive T cells was conducted at the subset level in a few recovered individuals. What the authors observed across the whole study: Two or all three memory subsets shared several of the most expanded SARS-CoV-2-reactive clonotypes, which suggests intraclonal diversification. Between roughly 7 and 25% of SARS-CoV-2 clonotypes were also detected in SARS-CoV and/or HKU1 spike-stimulated secondary cultures, consistent with cross-reactivity.

On this clone: Its cognate antigen has yet to be identified. The sample holds no much larger clone one base away, and base qualities are not on file.

In the paper's terms, the time point label means: sample from a COVID-19-recovered individual after infection. The donors were patients who had recovered from mild-to-severe COVID-19. Memory T cell samples that were not cultured were sequenced immediately after ex vivo isolation. CD4+ total memory, central memory, effector memory and circulating T follicular helper cells were isolated from peripheral blood mononuclear cells. The library relied on the immunoSEQ multiplex PCR assay. Per the source publication's procedure: The Chao-Jaccard similarity index and the number of shared clonotypes were used to measure repertoire overlap between subsets. The source is immuneACCESS, and TCRdb retained only in-frame sequences with V and J called. Part of the clones is not carried over; for the studies checked, unresolved V genes explain less than half of this, and the remainder is unexplained. Clone size and V and J calls were adopted from that table, with D and trimming inferred from the DNA. In all, the sample holds fewer than 100,000 clones, and about 80% of those were seen once. The biggest ten clones account for roughly 0.58% of the sample.

Between the V and J ends, shortened by 8 bases and 2 bases respectively, the junction contains 10 bases. CDR1 and CDR2, looked up from the germline V gene, are MDHEN and SYDVKM. The CDR3 covers 13 residues, taking in both the cysteine and the phenylalanine. Only the CDR3 portion is preserved as DNA: 39 bases, with reading frame beginning at the first base. Sequenced material: CD4+ T cells from peripheral blood, taken after recovery from COVID-19. Here the chain combines TRBV28 and TRBJ1-5; the D gene is not confidently resolved. The sequence derives from a human donor who had COVID-19. CDR3 region: CASRALGNQPQHF. The nucleotide sequence is given as TGTGCCAGCCGGGCCCTGGGCAATCAGCCCCAGCATTTT.